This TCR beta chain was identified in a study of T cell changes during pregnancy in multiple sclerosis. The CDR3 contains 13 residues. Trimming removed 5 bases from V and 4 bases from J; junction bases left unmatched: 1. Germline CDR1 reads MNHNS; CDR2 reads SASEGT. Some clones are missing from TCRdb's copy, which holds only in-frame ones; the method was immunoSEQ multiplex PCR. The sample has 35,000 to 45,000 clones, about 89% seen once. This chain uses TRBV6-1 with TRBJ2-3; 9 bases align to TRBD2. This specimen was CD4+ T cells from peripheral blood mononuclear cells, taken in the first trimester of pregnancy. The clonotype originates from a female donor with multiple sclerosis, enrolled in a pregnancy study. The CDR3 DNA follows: TGTGCCAGCAGTCCTAGCGGGGCAGATACGCAGTATTTT. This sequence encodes CASSPSGADTQYF.